The clone carrying this TCR beta chain has just one count. The trim removed 1 base at V and 7 bases at J, leaving 5 bases unmatched. The germline V gene encodes CDR1 KGHDR and CDR2 SFDVKD. This CDR3 is built from 15 residues. This record belongs to a study of blood T cell repertoires in COVID-19. Here immunoSEQ multiplex PCR was the method, and the copy in TCRdb shows in-frame clones only, minus some. The repertoire holds hundreds of thousands of clones, with 80% to 90% as singletons. The TCR sequence derives from a woman between 18 and 29 years old with acute or convalescent COVID-19. The rearrangement links TRBV24-1 to TRBJ2-2, with 7 bases lining up with TRBD1. Sequenced input: peripheral blood. CDR3 in amino acids: CATSDLGGAGGELFF. In DNA, the CDR3 is TGTGCCACCAGTGATTTAGGGGGCGCAGGCGGGGAGCTGTTTTTT.